These T cell receptor beta chains were read from a single sample in a study of blood T cell repertoires in COVID-19. Using immunoSEQ multiplex PCR, the repertoire was profiled, and TCRdb retains in-frame clones only, with some absent. The table lists some 350,000 clones, around 92% of them singletons, with 3% in the top ten. Sequencing was carried out using peripheral blood. The source is a woman younger than 45 with COVID-19, enrolled during active disease. Both conserved end residues are part of each CDR3. A D gene is named only where the DNA matches it firmly. Only part of the rows carry a size: once, few, many, or a class if the clone is expanded.

clone_size	v_call	j_call	d_call	cdr3_aa	cdr3_nt
once	TRBV6-2/TRBV6-3	TRBJ2-7	.	CASSWGRVGQYF	TGTGCCAGCAGTTGGGGGCGCGTTGGGCAGTACTTC
.	TRBV28	TRBJ1-5	.	CASSSFEQGSNQPQHF	TGTGCCAGCAGTTCCTTCGAACAGGGAAGCAATCAGCCCCAGCATTTT
.	TRBV28	TRBJ1-3	TRBD1	CASSLGQGALYGNTIYF	TGTGCCAGCAGTTTAGGACAGGGGGCGCTTTATGGAAACACCATATATTTT
.	TRBV9	TRBJ2-3	TRBD1	CASSVQGVITDTQYF	TGTGCCAGCAGCGTACAGGGGGTGATCACAGATACGCAGTATTTT
.	TRBV19	TRBJ1-5	TRBD1	CASRGGQGGNQPQHF	TGTGCCAGCCGAGGGGGACAGGGGGGCAATCAGCCCCAGCATTTT
once	TRBV7-9	TRBJ1-4	.	CASSQRRRTNEKLFF	TGTGCCAGCAGCCAGAGACGGAGAACTAATGAAAAACTGTTTTTT
.	TRBV5-4	TRBJ2-3	.	CASSLGASSTDTQYF	TGTGCCAGCAGCTTGGGGGCTTCTAGCACAGATACGCAGTATTTT
.	TRBV7-6	TRBJ1-2	.	CASSEAGGYTF	TGTGCCAGCAGCGAAGCAGGAGGCTACACCTTC
.	TRBV30	TRBJ1-4	TRBD1	CAWSEGLGGTVNEKLFF	TGTGCCTGGAGTGAAGGGTTGGGCGGGACAGTTAATGAAAAACTGTTTTTT
.	TRBV7-2	TRBJ2-1	.	CASSWSATSYNEQFF	TGTGCCAGCAGCTGGTCAGCGACCTCTTACAATGAGCAGTTCTTC
.	TRBV7-8	TRBJ1-2	TRBD1	CASSLGPTGGFGYTF	TGTGCCAGCAGCTTGGGACCTACAGGGGGCTTTGGCTACACCTTC
.	TRBV11-2	TRBJ2-7	TRBD1	CASSLGQGSGYEQYF	TGTGCCAGCAGCTTAGGACAGGGTTCGGGCTACGAGCAGTACTTC
once	TRBV5-5	TRBJ2-2	TRBD1	CASSPGQGYGELFF	TGTGCCAGCAGCCCGGGACAGGGGTACGGGGAGCTGTTTTTT
.	TRBV6-4	TRBJ1-6	.	CASSDSPTSPLHF	TGTGCCAGCAGTGACTCTCCCACATCACCCCTCCACTTT
.	TRBV18	TRBJ1-2	.	CASSTPQGNYGYTF	TGTGCCAGCTCAACCCCACAGGGTAACTATGGCTACACCTTC
.	TRBV6-5	TRBJ2-1	.	CASSRGGAHYNEQFF	TGTGCCAGCAGTAGGGGGGGGGCCCATTACAATGAGCAGTTCTTC
.	TRBV4-3	TRBJ2-1	.	CASSHSLRTRIYNEQFF	TGCGCCAGCAGCCACTCCCTCAGGACAAGAATATACAATGAGCAGTTCTTC
.	TRBV4-3	TRBJ1-1	.	CASSQDPQGQAFF	TGCGCCAGCAGCCAAGATCCCCAGGGGCAAGCTTTCTTT
.	TRBV3-1/TRBV3-2	TRBJ1-2	.	CASSPQGGFYGYTF	TGTGCCAGCAGCCCCCAGGGTGGATTCTATGGCTACACCTTC
.	TRBV19	TRBJ1-6	.	CASSRTTVGGGNSPLHF	TGTGCCAGTAGTAGGACGACGGTCGGAGGAGGGAATTCACCCCTCCACTTT
.	TRBV5-1	TRBJ1-1	.	CASSFQGGGTEAFF	TGCGCCAGCAGCTTTCAAGGGGGTGGCACTGAAGCTTTCTTT
.	TRBV4-1	TRBJ2-3	TRBD2	CASSQGTSADTQYF	TGCGCCAGCAGCCAAGGGACTAGCGCAGATACGCAGTATTTT
.	TRBV6-2/TRBV6-3	TRBJ1-1	.	CASSYQGGGTEAFF	TGTGCCAGCAGTTACCAGGGAGGAGGAACTGAAGCTTTCTTT
.	TRBV7-2	TRBJ2-7	.	CASSSGLYPSSYEQYF	TGTGCCAGCAGCTCCGGACTTTACCCTAGCTCCTACGAGCAGTACTTC
.	TRBV5-4	TRBJ2-7	.	CASSSATATYEQYF	TGTGCCAGCAGCTCCGCGACAGCCACCTACGAGCAGTACTTC
.	TRBV7-9	TRBJ2-5	.	CASSSLGETQYF	TGTGCCAGCAGCTCCCTAGGAGAGACCCAGTACTTC
.	TRBV7-2	TRBJ2-2	TRBD1	CASSGQGYTGELFF	TGTGCCAGCAGTGGACAGGGATACACCGGGGAGCTGTTTTTT
.	TRBV2	TRBJ1-2	.	CASSEAGGSDYGYTF	TGTGCCAGCAGTGAAGCGGGGGGAAGTGACTATGGCTACACCTTC
.	TRBV5-4	TRBJ2-2	TRBD2	CASSATSGGVSGELFF	TGTGCCAGCAGCGCGACTAGCGGGGGGGTCAGTGGGGAGCTGTTTTTT
.	TRBV7-8	TRBJ1-5	TRBD1	CASSLAGTGVQPQHF	TGTGCCAGCAGCTTAGCTGGGACAGGGGTTCAGCCCCAGCATTTT
.	TRBV18	TRBJ1-4	.	CASSQEGGTNEKLFF	TGTGCCAGCTCACAGGAGGGGGGGACGAATGAAAAACTGTTTTTT
once	TRBV28	TRBJ2-1	TRBD1	CASSSGTAEAYNEQFF	TGTGCCAGCAGTTCCGGGACAGCTGAAGCGTACAATGAGCAGTTCTTC
.	TRBV15	TRBJ2-5	TRBD1	CATSRDRGLETQYF	TGTGCCACCAGCAGAGACAGGGGGCTAGAGACCCAGTACTTC
.	TRBV27	TRBJ2-7	.	CASSLKGGGEQYF	TGTGCCAGCAGTTTGAAGGGAGGGGGCGAGCAGTACTTC
once	TRBV6-2/TRBV6-3	TRBJ1-2	TRBD1	CASSDREAYGYTF	TGTGCCAGCAGTGACAGGGAAGCCTATGGCTACACCTTC
.	TRBV4-2	TRBJ2-5	.	CASSPGGAQRRETQYF	TGTGCCAGCAGCCCCGGTGGGGCGCAACGAAGGGAGACCCAGTACTTC
.	TRBV7-2	TRBJ2-1	TRBD2	CASSLLAGTNEQFF	TGTGCCAGCAGCCTACTAGCGGGGACAAATGAGCAGTTCTTC
.	TRBV7-2	TRBJ1-3	.	CASSLVQVLTGNTIYF	TGTGCCAGCAGCTTAGTCCAGGTCTTAACTGGAAACACCATATATTTT
.	TRBV7-2	TRBJ2-7	TRBD1	CASSLGAGGSYEQYF	TGTGCCAGCAGCTTAGGGGCAGGGGGCAGCTACGAGCAGTACTTC
.	TRBV7-9	TRBJ1-4	.	CASSLGRVTAATNEKLFF	TGTGCCAGCAGCTTAGGGAGGGTAACAGCGGCAACTAATGAAAAACTGTTTTTT
.	TRBV5-4	TRBJ1-2	.	CASGGQGRYGYTF	TGTGCCAGCGGTGGGCAGGGGCGGTATGGCTACACCTTC
.	TRBV11-3	TRBJ2-5	TRBD2	CASSLGGLADAQETQYF	TGTGCCAGCAGCCTAGGAGGACTAGCGGATGCTCAAGAGACCCAGTACTTC
few	TRBV2	TRBJ2-7	.	CASRKTGKFCF	TGTGCCAGCAGAAAGACCGGGAAGTTTTGCTTC
.	TRBV6-2/TRBV6-3	TRBJ2-2	.	CASSPANTGELFF	TGTGCCAGCAGCCCCGCGAACACCGGGGAGCTGTTTTTT
.	TRBV7-2	TRBJ1-4	.	CASSPLGQNGEKLFF	TGTGCCAGCAGCCCACTTGGACAGAACGGCGAAAAACTGTTTTTT
.	TRBV15	TRBJ1-6	.	CATSRGGESPLHF	TGTGCCACCAGCAGAGGGGGGGAGTCACCCCTCCACTTT
.	TRBV18	TRBJ2-6	.	CASSPSNSYSGANVLTF	TGTGCCAGCTCACCATCCAACAGCTATTCTGGGGCCAACGTCCTGACTTTC
.	TRBV28	TRBJ1-2	.	CASSFSMLPENYGYTF	TGTGCCAGCAGTTTTTCAATGCTTCCGGAGAACTATGGCTACACCTTC
.	TRBV5-4	TRBJ2-1	.	CASSPNRNEQFF	TGTGCCAGCAGCCCAAACAGGAATGAGCAGTTCTTC